This T cell receptor (beta chain) was sequenced for a study of T-cell reconstitution after alpha-beta-depleted transplantation in children. Study-level results: Several hundred expanded graft clones reportedly gave rise to the alpha-beta T cells present about two months after transplant. Newly made T cells mostly supplied T-cell counts and diversity one year after transplant.

Using unique molecular identifiers, the investigators prepared the TCRbeta library. TCRdb independently ran MiXCR on the PCR reads; one entry per CDR3 protein. Here the sample spans around 580,000 distinct CDR3 sequences, roughly 23% being singletons. This clonotype was found once. Its specificity is unknown. V lost 3 bases, J lost 8 bases, and 11 bases lay in between. The CDR3 covers 13 residues. This chain connects TRBV12-3 or TRBV12-4 to TRBJ1-3; D unclear. The sequence derives from a boy less than two years old who had a stem cell transplant for acute myeloid leukemia, so the T cells may come from the graft donor. Sample: PBMCs, mostly from graft donor cells, taken 360 days after TCRalphabeta/CD19-depleted stem cell transplant. CDR3 residues: CASSLAYRDTIYF. As DNA, the CDR3 is TGTGCCAGCAGTTTGGCTTATCGGGACACCATATATTTT.